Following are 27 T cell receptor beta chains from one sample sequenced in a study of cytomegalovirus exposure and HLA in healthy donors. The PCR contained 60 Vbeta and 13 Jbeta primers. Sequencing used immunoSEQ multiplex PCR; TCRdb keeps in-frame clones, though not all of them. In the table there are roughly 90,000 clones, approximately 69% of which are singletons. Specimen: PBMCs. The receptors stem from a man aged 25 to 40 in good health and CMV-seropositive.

The CDR3 bases are TGTGCCAGTAGTATGGTGGACGGGAGCGAGCAGTACTTC. Protein product: CASSMVDGSEQYF. The rearrangement uses TRBV19 and TRBJ2-7; weak D call: TRBD2 (6 bases). The V and J ends lost 3 bases and 6 bases respectively, with 12 bases between them. CDR1 is LNHDA and CDR2 is SQIVND in the germline V gene (reference sequence). The CDR3 covers 13 residues.

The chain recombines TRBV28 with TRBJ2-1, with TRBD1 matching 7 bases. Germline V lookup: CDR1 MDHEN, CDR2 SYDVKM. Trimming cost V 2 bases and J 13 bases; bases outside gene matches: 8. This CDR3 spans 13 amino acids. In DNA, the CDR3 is TGTGCCAGCAGTTTACCCCTCAGGGACAGACAGTTCTTC. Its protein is CASSLPLRDRQFF.

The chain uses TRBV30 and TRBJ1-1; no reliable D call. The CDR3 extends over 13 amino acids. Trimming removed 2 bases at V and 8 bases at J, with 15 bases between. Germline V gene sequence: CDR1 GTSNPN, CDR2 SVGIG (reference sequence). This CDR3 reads CAWSRGGSWEAFF. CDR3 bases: TGTGCCTGGAGTCGCGGCGGGTCCTGGGAAGCTTTCTTT.

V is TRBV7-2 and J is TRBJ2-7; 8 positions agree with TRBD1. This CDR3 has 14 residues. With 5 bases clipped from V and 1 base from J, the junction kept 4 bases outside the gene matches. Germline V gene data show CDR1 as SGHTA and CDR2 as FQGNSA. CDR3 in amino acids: CASSPDRDSYEQYF. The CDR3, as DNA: TGTGCCAGCAGCCCGGACAGGGATTCCTACGAGCAGTACTTC.

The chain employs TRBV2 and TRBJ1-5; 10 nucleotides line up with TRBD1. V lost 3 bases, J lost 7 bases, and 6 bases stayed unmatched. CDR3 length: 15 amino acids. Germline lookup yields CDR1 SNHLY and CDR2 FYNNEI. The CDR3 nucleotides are TGTGCCAGCAGTGACGTGACAGGGGGCCGCCAGCCCCAGCATTTT. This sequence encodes CASSDVTGGRQPQHF.

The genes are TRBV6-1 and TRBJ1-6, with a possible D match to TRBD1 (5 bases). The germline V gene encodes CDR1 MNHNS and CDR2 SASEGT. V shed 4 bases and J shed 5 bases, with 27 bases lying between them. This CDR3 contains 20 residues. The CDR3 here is CASSAPPPGLPLRHNSPLHF. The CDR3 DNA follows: TGTGCCAGCAGTGCACCACCTCCGGGACTCCCTTTGCGGCATAATTCACCCCTCCACTTT.

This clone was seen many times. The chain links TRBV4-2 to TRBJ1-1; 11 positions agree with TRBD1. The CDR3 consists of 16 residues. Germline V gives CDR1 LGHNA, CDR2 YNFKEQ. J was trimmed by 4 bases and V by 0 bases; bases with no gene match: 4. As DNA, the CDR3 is TGTGCCAGCAGCCAAGATGAGGGGACAGGGGGCACTGAAGCTTTCTTT. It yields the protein CASSQDEGTGGTEAFF.

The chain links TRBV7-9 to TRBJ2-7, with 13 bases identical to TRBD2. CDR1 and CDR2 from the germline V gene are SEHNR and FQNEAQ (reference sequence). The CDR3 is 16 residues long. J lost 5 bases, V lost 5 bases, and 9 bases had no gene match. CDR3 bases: TGTGCCAGCAGCCTACTAGCGGGAGGGCCCTATCACGAGCAGTACTTC. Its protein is CASSLLAGGPYHEQYF.

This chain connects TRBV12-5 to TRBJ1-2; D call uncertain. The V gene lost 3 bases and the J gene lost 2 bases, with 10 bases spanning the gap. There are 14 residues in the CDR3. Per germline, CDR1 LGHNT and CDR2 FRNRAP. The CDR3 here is CASGFTEKNYGYTF. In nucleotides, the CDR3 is TGTGCTAGTGGTTTCACAGAGAAGAACTATGGCTACACCTTC.

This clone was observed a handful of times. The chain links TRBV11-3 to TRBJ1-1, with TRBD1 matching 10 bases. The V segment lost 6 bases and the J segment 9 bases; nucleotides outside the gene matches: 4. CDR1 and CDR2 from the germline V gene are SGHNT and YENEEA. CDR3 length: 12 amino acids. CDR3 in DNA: TGTGCCAGCAGGAAGGACAGGGGGAAAGCTTTCTTT. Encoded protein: CASRKDRGKAFF.

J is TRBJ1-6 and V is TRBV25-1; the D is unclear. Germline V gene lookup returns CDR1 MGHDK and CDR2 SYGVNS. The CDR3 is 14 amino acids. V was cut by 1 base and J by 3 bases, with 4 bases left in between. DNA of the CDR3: TGTGCCAGCAGTGAATTAGACTATAATTCACCCCTCCACTTT. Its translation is CASSELDYNSPLHF. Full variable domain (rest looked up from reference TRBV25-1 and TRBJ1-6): EADIYQTPRYLVIGTGKKITLECSQTMGHDKMYWYQQDPGMELHLIHYSYGVNSTEKGDLSSESTVSRIRTEHFPLTLESARPSHTSQYLCASSELDYNSPLHFGNGTRLTVT.

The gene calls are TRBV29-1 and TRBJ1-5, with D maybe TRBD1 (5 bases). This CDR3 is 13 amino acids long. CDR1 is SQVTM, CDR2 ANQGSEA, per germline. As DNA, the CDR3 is TGCAGTATAGCAGGGTCCCAGGATCAGCCCCAGCATTTT. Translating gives CSIAGSQDQPQHF. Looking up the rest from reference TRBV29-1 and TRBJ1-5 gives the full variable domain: SAVISQKPSRDICQRGTSLTIQCQVDSQVTMMFWYRQQPGQSLTLIATANQGSEATYESGFVIDKFPISRPNLTFSTLTVSNMSPEDSSIYLCSIAGSQDQPQHFGDGTRLSIL.

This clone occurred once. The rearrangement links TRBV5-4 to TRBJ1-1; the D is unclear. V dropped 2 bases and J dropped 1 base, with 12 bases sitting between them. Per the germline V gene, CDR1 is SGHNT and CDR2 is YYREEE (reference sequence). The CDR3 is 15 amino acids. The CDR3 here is CASSLKSARNTEAFF. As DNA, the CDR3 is TGTGCCAGCAGCTTAAAATCGGCTAGGAACACTGAAGCTTTCTTT.

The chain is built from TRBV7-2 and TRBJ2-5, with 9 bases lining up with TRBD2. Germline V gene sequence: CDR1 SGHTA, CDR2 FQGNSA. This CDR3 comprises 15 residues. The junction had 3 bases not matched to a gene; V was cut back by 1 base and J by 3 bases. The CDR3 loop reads CASSLVAGVEETQYF. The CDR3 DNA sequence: TGTGCCAGCAGCTTAGTAGCGGGAGTTGAAGAGACCCAGTACTTC.

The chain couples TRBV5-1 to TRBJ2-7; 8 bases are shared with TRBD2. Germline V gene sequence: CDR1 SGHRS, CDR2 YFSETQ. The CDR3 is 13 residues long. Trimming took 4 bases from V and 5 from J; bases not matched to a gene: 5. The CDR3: CASSRDGGDEQYF. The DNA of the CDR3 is TGCGCCAGCAGCCGAGACGGGGGGGACGAGCAGTACTTC.

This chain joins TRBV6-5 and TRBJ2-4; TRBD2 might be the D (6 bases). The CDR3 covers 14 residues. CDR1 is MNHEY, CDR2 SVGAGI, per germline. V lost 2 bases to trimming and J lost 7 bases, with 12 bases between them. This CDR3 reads CASSYDGSRNIQYF. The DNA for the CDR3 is TGTGCCAGCAGTTACGACGGGAGCCGTAACATTCAGTACTTC.

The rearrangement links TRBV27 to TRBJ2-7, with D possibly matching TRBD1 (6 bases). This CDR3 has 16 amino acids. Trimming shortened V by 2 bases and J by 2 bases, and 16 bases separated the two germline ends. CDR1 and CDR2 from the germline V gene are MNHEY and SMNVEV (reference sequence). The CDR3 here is CASSLRTADPTYEQYF. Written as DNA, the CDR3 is TGTGCCAGCAGTTTACGGACAGCCGATCCGACCTACGAGCAGTACTTC.

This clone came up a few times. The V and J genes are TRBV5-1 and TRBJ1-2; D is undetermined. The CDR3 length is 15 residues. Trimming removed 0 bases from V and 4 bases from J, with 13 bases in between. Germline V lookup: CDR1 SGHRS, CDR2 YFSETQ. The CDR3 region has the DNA TGCGCCAGCAGCTTGGATGCAGCCAGCGTCTATGGCTACACCTTC. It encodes CASSLDAASVYGYTF. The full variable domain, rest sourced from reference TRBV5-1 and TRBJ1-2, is KAGVTQTPRYLIKTRGQQVTLSCSPISGHRSVSWYQQTPGQGLQFLFEYFSETQRNKGNFPGRFSGRQFSNSRSEMNVSTLELGDSALYLCASSLDAASVYGYTFGSGTRLTVV.

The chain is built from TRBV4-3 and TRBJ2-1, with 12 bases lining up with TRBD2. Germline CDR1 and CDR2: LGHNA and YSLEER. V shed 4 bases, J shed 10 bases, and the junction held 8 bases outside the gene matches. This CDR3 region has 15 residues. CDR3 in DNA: TGCGCCAGCAGCCCCTCTAGCGGGAGGGGAGGCGAGCAGTTCTTC. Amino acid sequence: CASSPSSGRGGEQFF.

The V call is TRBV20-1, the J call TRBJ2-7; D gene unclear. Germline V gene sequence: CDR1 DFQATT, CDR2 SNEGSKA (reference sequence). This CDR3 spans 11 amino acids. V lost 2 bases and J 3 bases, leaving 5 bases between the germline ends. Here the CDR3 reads CSARSGYEQYF. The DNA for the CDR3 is TGCAGTGCTAGATCGGGCTACGAGCAGTACTTC.

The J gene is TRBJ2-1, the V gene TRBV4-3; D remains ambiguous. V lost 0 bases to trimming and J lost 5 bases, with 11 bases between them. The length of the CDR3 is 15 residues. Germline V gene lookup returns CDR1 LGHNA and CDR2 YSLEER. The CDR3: CASSQDRVNNNEQFF. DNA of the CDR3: TGCGCCAGCAGCCAAGATCGGGTTAATAACAATGAGCAGTTCTTC.

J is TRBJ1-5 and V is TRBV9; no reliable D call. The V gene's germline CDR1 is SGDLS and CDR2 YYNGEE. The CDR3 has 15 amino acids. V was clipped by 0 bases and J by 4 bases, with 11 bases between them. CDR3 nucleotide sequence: TGTGCCAGCAGCGTAGACCCGACATTTAATCAGCCCCAGCATTTT. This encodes CASSVDPTFNQPQHF.

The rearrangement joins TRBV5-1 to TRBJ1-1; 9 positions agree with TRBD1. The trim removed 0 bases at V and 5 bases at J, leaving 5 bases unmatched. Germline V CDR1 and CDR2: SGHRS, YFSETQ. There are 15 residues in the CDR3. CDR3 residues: CASSLAGQGGTEAFF. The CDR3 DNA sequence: TGCGCCAGCAGCTTGGCGGGACAGGGAGGTACTGAAGCTTTCTTT.

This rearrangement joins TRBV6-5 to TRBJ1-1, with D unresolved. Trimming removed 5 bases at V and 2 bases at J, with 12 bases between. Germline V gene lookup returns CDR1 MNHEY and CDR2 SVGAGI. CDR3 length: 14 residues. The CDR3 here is CASSPYSSNTEAFF. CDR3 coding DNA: TGTGCCAGCAGTCCTTACAGCTCTAACACTGAAGCTTTCTTT.

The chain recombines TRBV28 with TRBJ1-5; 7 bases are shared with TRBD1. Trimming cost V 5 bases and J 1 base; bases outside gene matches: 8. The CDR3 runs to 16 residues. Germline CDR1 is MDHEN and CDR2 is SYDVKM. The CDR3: CASSRTTTGSNQPQHF. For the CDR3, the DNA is TGTGCCAGCAGTAGGACCACGACAGGGAGCAATCAGCCCCAGCATTTT.

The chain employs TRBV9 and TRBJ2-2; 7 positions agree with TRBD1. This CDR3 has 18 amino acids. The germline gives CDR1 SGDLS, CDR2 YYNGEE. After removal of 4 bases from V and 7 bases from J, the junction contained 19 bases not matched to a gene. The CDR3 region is CASSPIREGALWGGELFF. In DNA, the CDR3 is TGTGCCAGCAGCCCCATACGCGAGGGGGCATTGTGGGGCGGGGAGCTGTTTTTT.

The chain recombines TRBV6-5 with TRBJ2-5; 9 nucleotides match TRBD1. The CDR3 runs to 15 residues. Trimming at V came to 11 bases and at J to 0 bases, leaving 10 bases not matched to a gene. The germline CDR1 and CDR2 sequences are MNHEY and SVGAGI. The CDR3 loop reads CAATPGTGYQETQYF. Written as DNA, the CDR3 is TGTGCCGCCACTCCCGGGACAGGGTACCAAGAGACCCAGTACTTC.